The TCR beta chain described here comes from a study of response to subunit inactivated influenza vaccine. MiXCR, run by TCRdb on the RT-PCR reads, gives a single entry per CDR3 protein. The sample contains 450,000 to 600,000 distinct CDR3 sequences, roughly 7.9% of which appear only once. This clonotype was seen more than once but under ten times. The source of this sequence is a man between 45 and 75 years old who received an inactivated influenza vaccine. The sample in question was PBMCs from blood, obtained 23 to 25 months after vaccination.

CDR3 DNA: TGTGCCAGCAGTAGGGACAGTAGAGATGGCTACACCTTC. It translates to CASSRDSRDGYTF. The chain links TRBV12-3 or TRBV12-4 to TRBJ1-2; TRBD1 matches 7 bases. The CDR3 has 13 residues. V lost 5 bases to trimming and J lost 6 bases; unmatched junction nucleotides: 6.